This T cell receptor (beta chain) was sequenced during a study of chemoradiotherapy in HPV16-positive cancers. Study-wide points: Better recurrence-free survival went with HPV-responsive T-cell expansion in HPV16-positive patients. Candidate HPV-specific clones and E7-related TCR motifs grew in tumor during treatment.

Sequenced by immunoSEQ multiplex PCR; TCRdb stores in-frame clones only, minus some. The table has roughly 2,200 clones, approximately 90% seen once; the top ten hold about 3.5%. A remark on this clone: The antigen is unknown.

Trimming removed 0 bases from V and 2 bases from J, with 14 bases in between. CDR3 length: 16 residues. Germline V CDR1 and CDR2: LNHNV, YYDKDF (reference sequence). The clonotype was recovered from a human donor with HPV-associated anogenital cancer. The rearrangement links TRBV15 to TRBJ2-7; D could derive from TRBD1 or TRBD2 (5 bases each). The material was tumor tissue, obtained from a patient who underwent chemoradiotherapy. CDR3 in DNA: TGTGCCACCAGCAGAGATCTAGCTGGGGCCCCCTACGAGCAGTACTTC. This codes for CATSRDLAGAPYEQYF.